This T cell receptor (beta chain) was obtained from a study of T cells in pancreatic ductal adenocarcinoma. Study-wide results and limits: Tumors hold more CD45RO+ effector T cells, which may bias toward lower diversity. The resected pancreatic cancer cohort was biased toward the minority with early-stage disease. No significant tumor-blood clonality difference; means were about 0.1 and 0.065.

A note on this clone: The antigen is unknown.

The repertoire was sequenced with immunoSEQ multiplex PCR; TCRdb's copy has only in-frame clones and lacks some. The sample includes over 100,000 clones, 90% to 95% of them seen just once. Selected pancreatic ductal adenocarcinoma patients had undergone surgery without neoadjuvant therapy. Germline loops: CDR1 SGHRS, CDR2 YFSETQ. CDR3 size: 17 residues. V lost 0 bases and J lost 1; bases outside the gene matches: 4. The chain recombines TRBV5-1 with TRBJ2-3; 11 bases fit TRBD2. This sequence originates from a human donor with pancreatic ductal adenocarcinoma. The sample taken for sequencing was PBMCs. CDR3 residues: CASSLVPGLAGTDTQYF. CDR3 coding DNA: TGCGCCAGCAGCTTGGTCCCGGGACTAGCGGGCACAGATACGCAGTATTTT.